This record looks at one T cell receptor beta chain sequence and its context. The antigen it recognizes is unknown. Base qualities are missing; no much larger clone stands one base away. The data belong to a study of blood T cell repertoires in COVID-19 (dated by TCRdb to 2018 to 2020). Some background on the complete study: The collaborator samples originated in the United States, Italy and Spain and spanned the acute and convalescent phases of COVID-19. The material from the prospective study consisted of cDNA or gDNA derived from T cells, B-cell-depleted T cells, or PBMCs. The sample metadata nearly always contained a de-identified subject ID, COVID-19 status, age in years and sex. Where HLA class I and class II types were available, the types were taken from metadata supplied by the sample provider, not from assay-based typing. Subjects who had been exposed to COVID-19, were actively infected with it, or had recovered from it provided the deeply sampled blood TCRbeta repertoires that made up the dataset. A freely available public database, intended as a resource for researchers studying the immune response to SARS-CoV-2, is where the repertoires were released. The samples were drawn from two sources: the first 160 participants of the ongoing ImmuneRACE study, and approximately 1,300 subjects contributed by 6 global collaborators. On the study overall, not on this receptor specifically: The quantity of clinical and demographic metadata differed by source and by participant and was supplied without curation.

Participants in the prospective study were enrolled through a virtual design, were aged about 18 to 100 years, and lived in roughly 26 United States geographic areas. Cohort assignment in the prospective study relied on participant-reported clinical history from a screening survey and a study questionnaire. For ImmuneRACE Cohort 3, a participant was defined as recovered based on two consecutive negative NP/OP PCR tests, clearance by a healthcare professional, or resolution of symptoms. In the prospective study, whole blood, serum and a nasopharyngeal or oropharyngeal swab were collected from each participant by mobile phlebotomists. Over an approximately two-month period, participants in the prospective study had the option of providing additional blood draws and questionnaires. Prospective study blood samples were shipped either frozen or at room temperature before DNA extraction. TCRbeta CDR3 regions were amplified from genomic DNA using the immunoSEQ Assay, a bias-controlled multiplex PCR. Per the source publication's procedure: The number of nucleated cells in each sample was estimated by amplification of reference gene primers within the assay. To quantify the absolute abundance of each unique TCRbeta CDR3 rearrangement, sequence reads were collapsed and filtered. For each sample, productive Simpson clonality was calculated as the square root of Simpson's diversity index over productive rearrangements. Held by TCRdb, this immuneACCESS table contains in-frame sequences only and omits some clones. Under half of the omission traces to an unresolved V gene where checked; the cause of the rest is unknown. V and J calls plus clone size are reproduced from that table; the DNA served to infer D and trimming. For this sample the table gives roughly 360,000 clones, of which about 87% were detected only once. The top ten hold 1.3% of the sample.

The junction carries 16 bases between V and J, which are trimmed by 1 base and 7 bases respectively. CDR1 and CDR2 (SEHNR, FQNEAQ) derive from the germline V gene (reference sequence). Measured from the cysteine to the phenylalanine, the CDR3 is 15 residues long. Only the CDR3 DNA is retained, 45 bases long and in frame from the first base. Recombination connected TRBV7-9 to TRBJ1-2; TRBD1 is a weak D gene call, 6 bases matching. This TCR was sampled from a young man who had recovered from COVID-19. Material: PBMCs or T cells enriched from blood (not recorded which). The CDR3 reads as follows: CASSLGLRVGGGYTF. The DNA is as follows: TGTGCCAGCAGCTTAGGACTTCGGGTAGGGGGTGGCTACACCTTC.